The source of this T cell receptor (beta chain) is a study of blood T cell repertoires in COVID-19. Study-wide context: There were acute and convalescent COVID-19 samples, and they came from the United States, Italy and Spain. PBMCs, B-cell-depleted T cells, or T cells were the source of the cDNA or gDNA that made up the material.

CDR1 is MNHEY, CDR2 SMNVEV, per germline (reference sequence). Between the trimmed V and J ends, which lost 3 bases and 7 bases, there was a span of 13 bases. The CDR3 extends over 14 amino acids. Some clones are missing from TCRdb's copy, which holds only in-frame ones; the method was immunoSEQ multiplex PCR. The sample lists over 150,000 clones, approximately 86% occurring once. The sequence was collected from a man aged 50 or older with active or convalescent COVID-19. V gene TRBV27 combines with J gene TRBJ2-1, with TRBD2 as a possible D gene (6 bases). The specimen was peripheral blood. In DNA form, the CDR3 reads TGTGCCAGCAGTTTGGCAAGCGGGCCTAATGAGCAGTTCTTC. It encodes CASSLASGPNEQFF.